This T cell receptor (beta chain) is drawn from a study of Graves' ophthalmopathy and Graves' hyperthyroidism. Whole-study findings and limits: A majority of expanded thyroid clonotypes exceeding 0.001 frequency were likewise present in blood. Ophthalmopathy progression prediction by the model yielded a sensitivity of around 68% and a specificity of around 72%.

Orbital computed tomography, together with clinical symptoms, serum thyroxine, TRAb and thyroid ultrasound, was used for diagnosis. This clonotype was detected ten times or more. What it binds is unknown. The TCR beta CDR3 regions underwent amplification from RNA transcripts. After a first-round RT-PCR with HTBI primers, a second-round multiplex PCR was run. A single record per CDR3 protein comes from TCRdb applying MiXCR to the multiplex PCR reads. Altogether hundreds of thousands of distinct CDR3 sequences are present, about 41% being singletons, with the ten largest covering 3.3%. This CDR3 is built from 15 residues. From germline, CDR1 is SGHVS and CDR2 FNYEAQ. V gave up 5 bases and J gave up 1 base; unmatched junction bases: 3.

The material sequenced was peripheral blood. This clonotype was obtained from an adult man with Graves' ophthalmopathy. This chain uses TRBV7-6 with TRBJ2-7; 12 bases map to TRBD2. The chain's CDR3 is CASSHGLAGSYEQYF. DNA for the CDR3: TGTGCCAGCAGCCACGGACTAGCGGGGTCCTACGAGCAGTACTTC.